A single sample gave rise to the 26 T cell receptor beta chains below, sequenced in a study of T-cell reconstitution after alpha-beta-depleted transplantation in children. During its preparation, the TCRbeta library received unique molecular identifiers. MiXCR, run by TCRdb on the PCR reads, gives a single entry per CDR3 protein. The sample lists approximately 800,000 distinct CDR3 sequences, 15% to 20% occurring once. The sequencing here drew on PBMCs, mostly from graft donor cells, taken 360 days after TCRalphabeta/CD19-depleted stem cell transplant. These receptors originate from a male patient between 10 and 17 years old who had a stem cell transplant for acute lymphoblastic leukemia, so the T cells may come from the graft donor.

The chain links TRBV29-1 to TRBJ1-2, with D unresolved. Germline CDR1 is SQVTM and CDR2 is ANQGSEA. The V gene lost 3 bases and the J gene lost 6 bases, with 14 bases spanning the gap. CDR3 length equals 13 residues. CDR3 bases: TGCAGCGTTGATTCCCCAGTGTTGGATGGCTACACCTTC. This gives the protein CSVDSPVLDGYTF.

This clonotype has just a few counts. This chain uses TRBV5-1 with TRBJ2-1; 11 bases match TRBD1. The CDR3 runs to 17 residues. Trimming took 5 bases from V and 1 from J; bases not matched to a gene: 8. Germline V gives CDR1 SGHRS, CDR2 YFSETQ. The CDR3 spells CASRPWTGGLSYNEQFF. The CDR3 DNA follows: TGCGCCAGCAGACCATGGACAGGGGGCTTGTCCTACAATGAGCAGTTCTTC.

This chain joins TRBV15 and TRBJ2-7; D call uncertain. CDR1 is LNHNV and CDR2 is YYDKDF in the germline V gene (reference sequence). V was cut by 0 bases and J by 5 bases, with 17 bases left in between. CDR3 length: 16 amino acids. CDR3 loop: CATSRDPISRGHEQYF. Written as DNA, the CDR3 is TGTGCCACCAGCAGAGATCCTATTAGCCGTGGCCACGAGCAGTACTTC.

This chain uses TRBV3-1 with TRBJ2-2; maybe TRBD1 (6 bases). The CDR3 sequence is 14 residues long. Per germline, CDR1 LGHDT and CDR2 YNNKEL (reference sequence). Trimming shortened V by 3 bases and J by 8 bases, and 13 bases separated the two germline ends. CDR3 sequence reads: CASSQSVGTGELFF. The CDR3 coding sequence is TGTGCCAGCAGCCAGTCGGTCGGGACAGGGGAGCTGTTTTTT.

This chain connects TRBV5-1 to TRBJ2-3; 8 nucleotides line up with TRBD2. V lost 1 base to trimming and J lost 0 bases; unmatched junction nucleotides: 13. CDR3 size: 19 residues. CDR1 SGHRS and CDR2 YFSETQ come from the germline V gene. As DNA, the CDR3 is TGCGCCAGCAGCTTGATTGTCGGAGTAGCGGGGACGAGCACAGATACGCAGTATTTT. It specifies CASSLIVGVAGTSTDTQYF.

The chain carries TRBV2 and TRBJ2-2; 7 nucleotides align to TRBD2. V dropped 6 bases and J dropped 4; count of bases not matched to a gene: 5. Germline CDR1 reads SNHLY; CDR2 reads FYNNEI. CDR3 length: 14 amino acids. The CDR3: CASSASGFTGELFF. The CDR3 DNA reads as TGTGCCAGCAGCGCTAGCGGATTCACCGGGGAGCTGTTTTTT.

The rearrangement links TRBV15 to TRBJ2-3, with 9 nucleotides matching TRBD2. Germline V lookup: CDR1 LNHNV, CDR2 YYDKDF (reference sequence). This CDR3 is 13 amino acids long. V shed 3 bases and J 10 bases; nucleotides not matched to a gene: 5. CDR3 protein: CATSRGSGSAQYF. As DNA, the CDR3 is TGTGCCACCAGCAGGGGTAGCGGGAGCGCGCAGTATTTT.

V and J are TRBV4-1 and TRBJ2-7; 11 bases are a match to TRBD2. Germline V lookup: CDR1 MGHRA, CDR2 YSYEKL. V was pared by 4 bases and J by 4 bases, with 9 bases of the junction left unmatched. The CDR3 covers 16 residues. The CDR3 DNA reads as TGCGCCAGCAGCCCACAGGGGACTAGCGGTTCGTACGAGCAGTACTTC. Amino acids: CASSPQGTSGSYEQYF.

This clonotype was observed at least ten times. The genes are TRBV7-8 and TRBJ2-2, with D possibly being TRBD2 (6 bases). Germline CDR1 SGHVS, CDR2 FQNEAQ. The CDR3 covers 15 residues. The V end lost 8 bases, the J end lost 0 bases, and 13 bases lay between the germline ends. In DNA form, the CDR3 reads TGTGCCAGCCCCCCCGGACTAACGAACACCGGGGAGCTGTTTTTT. Its translation: CASPPGLTNTGELFF.

This clonotype was found many times. V is TRBV11-1 and J is TRBJ2-2, with TRBD2 matching 9 bases. The CDR3 loop spans 16 amino acids. The germline CDR1 and CDR2 sequences are SGHAT and FQDESV (reference sequence). The junction had 8 bases not matched to a gene; V was cut back by 5 bases and J by 4 bases. CDR3 in DNA: TGTGCCAGCAGCGCACGCGGGAGGGAGATCACCGGGGAGCTGTTTTTT. Translation: CASSARGREITGELFF.

A few counts support this clonotype. The chain is built from TRBV20-1 and TRBJ2-7; D uncertain. Looked up from germline, CDR1 is DFQATT and CDR2 is SNEGSKA (reference sequence). The CDR3 is 14 residues long. The ends were cut back, 0 bases at V and 5 bases at J, with 14 bases in the middle. The DNA for the CDR3 is TGCAGTGCTAGAGATTATGTGGGTCCCCACGAGCAGTACTTC. This gives the protein CSARDYVGPHEQYF.

V is TRBV7-2 and J is TRBJ2-2, with D perhaps TRBD2 (6 bases). The CDR3 contains 15 residues. Trimming left V 2 bases short and J 5 bases short, with 12 bases between. CDR1 is SGHTA and CDR2 is FQGNSA in the germline V gene. The CDR3 DNA reads as TGTGCCAGCAGCTTATTCGGGAGCGGAACCGGGGAGCTGTTTTTT. Translation: CASSLFGSGTGELFF.

On this clonotype: The final CDR3 position lacks the conserved phenylalanine or tryptophan, pointing to a likely read error. The CDR3 sequence: CASSLGGRQDTYEQYC. The CDR3 coding sequence is TGCGCCAGCAGCTTGGGAGGCAGACAAGATACCTACGAGCAGTACTGC. The rearrangement uses TRBV5-1 and TRBJ2-7; D remains ambiguous. CDR1 and CDR2 from the germline V gene are SGHRS and YFSETQ. CDR3 length: 16 residues. The germline V and J ends were trimmed by 0 bases and 2 bases, with 15 bases remaining between them.

The chain recombines TRBV19 with TRBJ2-7; 8 nucleotides match TRBD2. The CDR3 covers 13 residues. CDR1 and CDR2 (germline): LNHDA, SQIVND (reference sequence). V gave up 5 bases and J gave up 5 bases; unmatched junction bases: 5. As DNA, the CDR3 is TGTGCCAGTAGTTGGACTAGCAACCACGAGCAGTACTTC. It is translated as CASSWTSNHEQYF.

The V gene is TRBV7-3, the J gene TRBJ2-2; D call uncertain. Germline CDR1 reads SGHTA; CDR2 reads FQGTGA. The CDR3 covers 16 residues. V was trimmed by 1 base and J by 0 bases, leaving 9 bases between them. Written as DNA, the CDR3 is TGTGCCAGCAGCTTAATCCACGCCCCGAACACCGGGGAGCTGTTTTTT. Translated: CASSLIHAPNTGELFF. Looking up the rest from reference TRBV7-3 and TRBJ2-2 gives the full variable domain: GAGVSQTPSNKVTEKGKYVELRCDPISGHTALYWYRQSLGQGPEFLIYFQGTGAADDSGLPNDRFFAVRPEGSVSTLKIQRTERGDSAVYLCASSLIHAPNTGELFFGEGSRLTVL.

This clonotype has just one count. This chain uses TRBV10-3 with TRBJ2-7, with 9 bases lining up with TRBD1. V lost 6 bases to trimming and J lost 5 bases; unmatched junction nucleotides: 5. Looked up from germline, CDR1 is ENHRY and CDR2 is SYGVKD. This CDR3 comprises 13 residues. In nucleotides, the CDR3 is TGTGCCATCAGCCCGGGACAGGGCAACGAGCAGTACTTC. It specifies CAISPGQGNEQYF.

V and J are TRBV7-9 and TRBJ2-7; tentative D call: TRBD2 (7 bases). There are 16 residues in the CDR3. Looked up from germline, CDR1 is SEHNR and CDR2 is FQNEAQ (reference sequence). Deletions cut 5 bases from V and 3 bases from J, with 20 bases between. The CDR3 DNA sequence: TGTGCCAGCAGCGATGGGGGGGCGGGGCAGCTCTACGAGCAGTACTTC. It yields the protein CASSDGGAGQLYEQYF. Drawing the rest from reference TRBV7-9 and TRBJ2-7, the complete variable domain is DTGVSQNPRHKITKRGQNVTFRCDPISEHNRLYWYRQTLGQGPEFLTYFQNEAQLEKSRLLSDRFSAERPKGSFSTLEIQRTEQGDSAMYLCASSDGGAGQLYEQYFGPGTRLTVT.

This clonotype appeared a few times. The chain couples TRBV29-1 to TRBJ2-7; 10 nucleotides line up with TRBD1. The length of the CDR3 is 13 residues. Germline CDR1 reads SQVTM; CDR2 reads ANQGSEA. With 7 bases clipped from V and 6 bases from J, the junction kept 9 bases outside the gene matches. The CDR3 region is CSGTTGGASEQYF. CDR3 sequence (DNA): TGCAGCGGCACGACAGGGGGCGCGTCCGAGCAGTACTTC.

This clonotype has only a few counts. This chain uses TRBV7-9 with TRBJ2-7, with D perhaps TRBD2 (6 bases). The CDR3 loop spans 15 amino acids. Trimming stripped 3 bases from V and 0 bases from J, with 12 bases between. CDR1 and CDR2 (germline): SEHNR, FQNEAQ (reference sequence). The CDR3 reads CASSFGTQSSYEQYF. In DNA form, the CDR3 reads TGTGCCAGCAGCTTCGGGACTCAAAGCTCCTACGAGCAGTACTTC.

In this sample, this clonotype turned up a few times. This chain uses TRBV29-1 with TRBJ2-7, with D hard to call. This CDR3 is built from 10 residues. Trimming stripped 1 base from V and 5 bases from J, with 3 bases between. Germline V gives CDR1 SQVTM, CDR2 ANQGSEA. The CDR3 protein is CSVEGDEQYF. The DNA of the CDR3 is TGCAGCGTTGAAGGGGACGAGCAGTACTTC.

V usage is TRBV15 and J usage is TRBJ1-1; 7 bases align to TRBD1. The CDR3 is made up of 15 amino acids. V gave up 4 bases and J gave up 3 bases; unmatched junction bases: 8. The germline V gene has CDR1 LNHNV and CDR2 YYDKDF (reference sequence). DNA of the CDR3: TGTGCCACCAGCAAAGGGGACAGACGACACACTGAAGCTTTCTTT. Translated, it gives CATSKGDRRHTEAFF. The variable domain in full, with the rest retrieved from reference TRBV15 and TRBJ1-1, is DAMVIQNPRYQVTQFGKPVTLSCSQTLNHNVMYWYQQKSSQAPKLLFHYYDKDFNNEADTPDNFQSRRPNTSFCFLDIRSPGLGDTAMYLCATSKGDRRHTEAFFGQGTRLTVV.

The V call is TRBV20-1, the J call TRBJ2-2; D ambiguous. V gave up 6 bases and J gave up 4 bases, with 18 bases separating them. CDR1 and CDR2 (germline): DFQATT, SNEGSKA (reference sequence). The CDR3 extends over 15 amino acids. CDR3 sequence (DNA): TGCAGTGCCGCGGTCATAGGGTTGAGCACCGGGGAGCTGTTTTTT. Translated, it gives CSAAVIGLSTGELFF.

The V call is TRBV18, the J call TRBJ1-2, with TRBD1 matching over 7 bases. V lost 3 bases to trimming and J lost 4 bases; unmatched junction nucleotides: 8. The CDR3 consists of 15 residues. Germline assignment: CDR1 KGHSH and CDR2 LQKENI. In nucleotides, the CDR3 is TGTGCCAGCTCACCCGGGACAGAGACTAGCTATGGCTACACCTTC. Its translation: CASSPGTETSYGYTF.

The chain joins TRBV4-1 to TRBJ2-7; D possibly corresponds to TRBD2 (5 bases). Deletions cut 0 bases from V and 7 bases from J, with 10 bases between. CDR1 and CDR2 from the germline V gene are MGHRA and YSYEKL. This CDR3 has 13 residues. In DNA form, the CDR3 reads TGCGCCAGCAGCCAAGATGGCGGGTGGGAGCAGTACTTC. Its translation: CASSQDGGWEQYF.

The chain carries TRBV30 and TRBJ2-2; D not certain. Germline V gene lookup returns CDR1 GTSNPN and CDR2 SVGIG (reference sequence). This CDR3 is 14 amino acids long. V lost 0 bases and J 4 bases, leaving 9 bases between the germline ends. CDR3 DNA sequence: TGTGCCTGGAGTGTGGGTAGCTTCACCGGGGAGCTGTTTTTT. It specifies CAWSVGSFTGELFF.

The chain links TRBV7-9 to TRBJ2-3; D unresolved. V lost 1 base to trimming and J lost 4 bases, with 12 bases between them. CDR1 and CDR2 from the germline V gene are SEHNR and FQNEAQ (reference sequence). This CDR3 contains 15 residues. This CDR3 reads CASSLDGLAADTQYF. The CDR3 nucleotides are TGTGCCAGCAGCTTAGACGGGCTTGCAGCAGATACGCAGTATTTT. The full variable domain, rest sourced from reference TRBV7-9 and TRBJ2-3, is DTGVSQNPRHKITKRGQNVTFRCDPISEHNRLYWYRQTLGQGPEFLTYFQNEAQLEKSRLLSDRFSAERPKGSFSTLEIQRTEQGDSAMYLCASSLDGLAADTQYFGPGTRLTVL.